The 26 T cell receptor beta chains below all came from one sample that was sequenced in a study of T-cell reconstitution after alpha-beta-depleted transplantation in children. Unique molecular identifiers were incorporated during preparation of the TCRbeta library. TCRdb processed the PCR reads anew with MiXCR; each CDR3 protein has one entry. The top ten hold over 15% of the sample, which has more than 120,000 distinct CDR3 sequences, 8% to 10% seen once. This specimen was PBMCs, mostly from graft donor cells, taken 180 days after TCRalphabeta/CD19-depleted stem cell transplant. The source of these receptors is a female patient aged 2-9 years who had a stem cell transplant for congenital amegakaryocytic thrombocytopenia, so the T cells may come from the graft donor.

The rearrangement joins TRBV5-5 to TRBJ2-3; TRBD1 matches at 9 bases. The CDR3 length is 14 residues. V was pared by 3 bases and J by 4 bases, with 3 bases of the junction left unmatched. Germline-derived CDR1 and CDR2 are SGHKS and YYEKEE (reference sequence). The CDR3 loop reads CASSSGTGPDTQYF. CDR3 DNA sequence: TGTGCCAGCAGCTCCGGGACAGGGCCAGATACGCAGTATTTT.

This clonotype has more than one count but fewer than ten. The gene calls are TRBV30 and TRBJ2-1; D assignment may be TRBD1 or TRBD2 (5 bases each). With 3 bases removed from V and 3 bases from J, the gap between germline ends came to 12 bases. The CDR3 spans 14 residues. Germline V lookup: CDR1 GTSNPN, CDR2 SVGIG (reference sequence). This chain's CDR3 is CAWSPGRNYNEQFF. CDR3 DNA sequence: TGTGCCTGGAGCCCGGGACGGAACTACAATGAGCAGTTCTTC.

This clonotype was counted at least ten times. CDR3 region: CASTLDSHYGYTF. CDR3 DNA: TGTGCCAGCACCTTGGACAGTCACTATGGCTACACCTTC. The rearrangement links TRBV12-3 or TRBV12-4 to TRBJ1-2, with a possible D match to TRBD1 (6 bases). This CDR3 is 13 amino acids long. The ends were cut back, 7 bases at V and 3 bases at J, with 12 bases in the middle.

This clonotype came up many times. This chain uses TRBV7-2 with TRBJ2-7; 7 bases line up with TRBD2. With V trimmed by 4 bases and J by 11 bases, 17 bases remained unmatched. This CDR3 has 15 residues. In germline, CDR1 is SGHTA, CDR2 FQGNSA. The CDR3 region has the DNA TGTGCCAGCAGCTCTCAATCGGGGGGAGGGCCAGCTGAGTACTTC. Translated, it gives CASSSQSGGGPAEYF.

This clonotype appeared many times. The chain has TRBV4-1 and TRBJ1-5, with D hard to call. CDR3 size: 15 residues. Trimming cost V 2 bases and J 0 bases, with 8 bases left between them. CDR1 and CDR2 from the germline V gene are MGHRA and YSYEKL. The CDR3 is CASSQSENSNQPQHF. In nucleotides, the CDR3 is TGCGCCAGCAGCCAATCGGAAAATAGCAATCAGCCCCAGCATTTT.

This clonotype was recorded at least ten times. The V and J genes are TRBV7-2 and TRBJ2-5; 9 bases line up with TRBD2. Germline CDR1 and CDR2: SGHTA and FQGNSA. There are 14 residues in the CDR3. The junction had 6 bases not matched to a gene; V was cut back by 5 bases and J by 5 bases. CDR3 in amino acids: CASSPPTSGETQYF. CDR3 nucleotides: TGTGCCAGCAGCCCACCTACTAGCGGGGAGACCCAGTACTTC.

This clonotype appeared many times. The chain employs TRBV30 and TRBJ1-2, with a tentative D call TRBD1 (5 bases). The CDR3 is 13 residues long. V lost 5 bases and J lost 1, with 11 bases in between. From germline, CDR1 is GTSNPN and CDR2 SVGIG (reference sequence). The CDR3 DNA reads TGTGCCTGGCGACAACAGGTTAACTATGGCTACACCTTC. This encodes CAWRQQVNYGYTF.

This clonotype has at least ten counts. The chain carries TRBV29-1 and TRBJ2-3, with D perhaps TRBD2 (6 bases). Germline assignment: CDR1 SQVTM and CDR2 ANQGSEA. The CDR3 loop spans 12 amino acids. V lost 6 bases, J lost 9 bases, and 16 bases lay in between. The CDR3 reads CSVAVAERTQYF. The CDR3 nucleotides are TGCAGCGTCGCGGTAGCGGAGCGAACGCAGTATTTT.

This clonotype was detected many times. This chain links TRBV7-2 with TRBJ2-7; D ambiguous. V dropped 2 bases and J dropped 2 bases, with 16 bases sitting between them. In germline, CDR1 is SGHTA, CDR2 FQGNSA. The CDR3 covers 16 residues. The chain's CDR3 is CASSLRSLSLTYEQYF. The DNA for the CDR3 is TGTGCCAGCAGCTTAAGGAGCTTGTCGCTCACCTACGAGCAGTACTTC.

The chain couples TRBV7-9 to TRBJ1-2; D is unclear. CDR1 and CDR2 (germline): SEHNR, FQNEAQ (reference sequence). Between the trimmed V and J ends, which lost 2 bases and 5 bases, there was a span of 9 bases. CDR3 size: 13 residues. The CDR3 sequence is CASSLLAVYGYTF. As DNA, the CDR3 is TGTGCCAGCAGCTTATTGGCAGTGTATGGCTACACCTTC.

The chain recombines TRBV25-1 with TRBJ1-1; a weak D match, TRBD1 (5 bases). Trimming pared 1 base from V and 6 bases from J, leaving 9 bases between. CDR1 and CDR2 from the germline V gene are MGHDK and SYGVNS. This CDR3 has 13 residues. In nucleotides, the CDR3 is TGTGCCAGCAGTGAATTTCGGGGCGCTGAAGCTTTCTTT. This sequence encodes CASSEFRGAEAFF.

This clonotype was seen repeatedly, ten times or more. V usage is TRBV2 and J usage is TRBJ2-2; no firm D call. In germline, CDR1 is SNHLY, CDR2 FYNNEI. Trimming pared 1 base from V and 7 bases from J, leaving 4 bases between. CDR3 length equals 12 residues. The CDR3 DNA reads TGTGCCAGCAGTGAAGGAAGCGGGGAGCTGTTTTTT. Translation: CASSEGSGELFF.

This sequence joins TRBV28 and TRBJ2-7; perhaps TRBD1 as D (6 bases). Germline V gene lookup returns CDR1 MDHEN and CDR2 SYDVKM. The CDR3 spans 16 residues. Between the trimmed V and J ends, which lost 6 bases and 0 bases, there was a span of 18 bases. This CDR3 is CASSLIGQFNSYEQYF. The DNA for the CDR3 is TGTGCCAGCAGCCTGATAGGACAGTTTAACTCCTACGAGCAGTACTTC.

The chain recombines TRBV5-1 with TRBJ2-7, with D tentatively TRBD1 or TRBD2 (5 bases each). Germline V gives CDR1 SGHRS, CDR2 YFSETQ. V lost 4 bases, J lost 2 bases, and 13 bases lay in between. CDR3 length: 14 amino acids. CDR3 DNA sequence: TGCGCCAGCAGCCCCGGGACGGTAGCCTACGAGCAGTACTTC. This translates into CASSPGTVAYEQYF. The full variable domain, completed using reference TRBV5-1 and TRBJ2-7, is KAGVTQTPRYLIKTRGQQVTLSCSPISGHRSVSWYQQTPGQGLQFLFEYFSETQRNKGNFPGRFSGRQFSNSRSEMNVSTLELGDSALYLCASSPGTVAYEQYFGPGTRLTVT.

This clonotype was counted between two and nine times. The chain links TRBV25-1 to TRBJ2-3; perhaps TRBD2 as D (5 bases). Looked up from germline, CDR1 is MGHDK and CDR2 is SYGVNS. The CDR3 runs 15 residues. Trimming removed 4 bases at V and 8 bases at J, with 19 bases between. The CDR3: CASSGRTGPMFTQYF. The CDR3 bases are TGTGCCAGCAGTGGCAGGACTGGGCCCATGTTTACGCAGTATTTT.

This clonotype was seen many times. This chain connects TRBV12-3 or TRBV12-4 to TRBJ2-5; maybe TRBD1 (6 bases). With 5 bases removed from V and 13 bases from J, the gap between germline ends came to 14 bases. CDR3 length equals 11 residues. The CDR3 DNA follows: TGTGCCAGCAGTCAGACACAGGGCCTGTACTTC. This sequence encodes CASSQTQGLYF.

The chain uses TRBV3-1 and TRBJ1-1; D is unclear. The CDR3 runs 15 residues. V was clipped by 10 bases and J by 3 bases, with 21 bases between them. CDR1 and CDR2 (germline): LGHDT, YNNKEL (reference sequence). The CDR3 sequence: CATCPSLQPDTEAFF. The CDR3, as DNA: TGTGCCACCTGCCCCTCGTTGCAGCCGGACACTGAAGCTTTCTTT. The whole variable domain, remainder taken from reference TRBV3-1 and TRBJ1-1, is DTAVSQTPKYLVTQMGNDKSIKCEQNLGHDTMYWYKQDSKKFLKIMFSYNNKELIINETVPNRFSPKSPDKAHLNLHINSLELGDSAVYFCATCPSLQPDTEAFFGQGTRLTVV.

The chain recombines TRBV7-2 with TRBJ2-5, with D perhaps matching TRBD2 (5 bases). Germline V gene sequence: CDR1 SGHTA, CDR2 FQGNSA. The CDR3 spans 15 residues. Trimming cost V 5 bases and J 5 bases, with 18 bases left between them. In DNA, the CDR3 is TGTGCCAGCAGCCAGCAATGGGCGGGCGGGGAGACCCAGTACTTC. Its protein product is CASSQQWAGGETQYF.

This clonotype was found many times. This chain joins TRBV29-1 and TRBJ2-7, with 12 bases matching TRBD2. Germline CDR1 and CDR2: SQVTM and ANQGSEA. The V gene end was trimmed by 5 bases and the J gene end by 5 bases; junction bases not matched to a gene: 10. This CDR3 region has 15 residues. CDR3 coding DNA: TGCAGCGTTAGGTGGCTAGCGGGAGGGCCCCACGAGCAGTACTTC. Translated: CSVRWLAGGPHEQYF.

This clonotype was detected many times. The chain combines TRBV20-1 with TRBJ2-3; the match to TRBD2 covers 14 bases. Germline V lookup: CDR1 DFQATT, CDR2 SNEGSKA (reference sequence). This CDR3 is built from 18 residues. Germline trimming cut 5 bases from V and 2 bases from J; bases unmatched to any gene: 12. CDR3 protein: CSASSFWTSGRLTDTQYF. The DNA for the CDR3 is TGCAGTGCTTCTTCTTTCTGGACTAGCGGGAGGCTCACAGATACGCAGTATTTT.

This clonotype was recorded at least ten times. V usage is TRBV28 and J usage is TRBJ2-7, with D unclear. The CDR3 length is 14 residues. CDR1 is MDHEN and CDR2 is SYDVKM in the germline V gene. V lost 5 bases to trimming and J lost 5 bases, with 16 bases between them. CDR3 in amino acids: CASSVPVVRHEQYF. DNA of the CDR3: TGTGCCAGCAGTGTCCCTGTTGTACGGCACGAGCAGTACTTC.

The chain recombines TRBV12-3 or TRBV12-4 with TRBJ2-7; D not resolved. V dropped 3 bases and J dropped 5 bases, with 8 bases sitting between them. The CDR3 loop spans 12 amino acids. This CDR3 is CASSFNPDEQYF. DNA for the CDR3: TGTGCCAGCAGTTTCAATCCGGACGAGCAGTACTTC.

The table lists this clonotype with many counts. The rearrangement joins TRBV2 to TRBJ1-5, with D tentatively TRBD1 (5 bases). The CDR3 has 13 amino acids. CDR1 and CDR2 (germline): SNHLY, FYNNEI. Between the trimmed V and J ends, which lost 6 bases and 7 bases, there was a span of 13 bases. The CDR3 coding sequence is TGTGCCAGCAGCCGGGACGTCCACCAGCCCCAGCATTTT. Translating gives CASSRDVHQPQHF. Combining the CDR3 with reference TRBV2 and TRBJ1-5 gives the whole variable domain EPEVTQTPSHQVTQMGQEVILRCVPISNHLYFYWYRQILGQKVEFLVSFYNNEISEKSEIFDDQFSVERPDGSNFTLKIRSTKLEDSAMYFCASSRDVHQPQHFGDGTRLSIL.

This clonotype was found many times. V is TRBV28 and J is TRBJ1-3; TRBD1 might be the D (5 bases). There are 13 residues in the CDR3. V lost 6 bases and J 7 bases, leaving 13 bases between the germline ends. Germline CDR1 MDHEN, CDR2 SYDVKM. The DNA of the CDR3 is TGTGCCAGCAGCTTTGGAGGGGCGAACACCATATATTTT. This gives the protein CASSFGGANTIYF.

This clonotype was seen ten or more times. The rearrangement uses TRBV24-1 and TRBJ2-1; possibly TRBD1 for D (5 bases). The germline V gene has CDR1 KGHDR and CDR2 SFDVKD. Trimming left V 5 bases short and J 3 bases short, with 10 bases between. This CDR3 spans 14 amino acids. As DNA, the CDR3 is TGTGCCACCAGTGTCTCGCAGGGCTACAATGAGCAGTTCTTC. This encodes CATSVSQGYNEQFF.

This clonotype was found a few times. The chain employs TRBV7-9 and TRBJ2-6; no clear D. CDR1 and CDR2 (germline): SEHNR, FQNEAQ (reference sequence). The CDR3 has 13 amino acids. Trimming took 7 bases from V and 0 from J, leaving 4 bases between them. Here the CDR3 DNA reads TGTGCCAGCACCTACTCTGGGGCCAACGTCCTGACTTTC. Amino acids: CASTYSGANVLTF.